The source of this T cell receptor (beta chain) is a study of blood T cell repertoires in COVID-19. The table lists this clone with a few counts. Generated by immunoSEQ multiplex PCR, the TCRdb table keeps only in-frame clones and is missing some. The repertoire holds approximately 74,000 clones, with approximately 88% as singletons. V was pared by 3 bases and J by 3 bases, with 15 bases between. Germline-derived CDR1 and CDR2 are DFQATT and SNEGSKA (reference sequence). CDR3 length equals 14 residues. Input material: peripheral blood. The clonotype comes from a man in his 70s with acute or convalescent COVID-19. The genes are TRBV20-1 and TRBJ2-7; a possible D gene is TRBD1 (6 bases). In nucleotides, the CDR3 is TGCAGTGCTAGTGGGCCTGGCAGGGGCTACGAGCAGTACTTC. Translating it yields CSASGPGRGYEQYF.